The TCR beta chain under discussion was sequenced for a study of cytomegalovirus exposure and HLA in healthy donors. Details on this clone: Its cognate antigen is unknown.

The primer mix had 60 Vbeta and 13 Jbeta primers. The assay was immunoSEQ multiplex PCR, and TCRdb's table has in-frame clones only and misses some. This sample carries about 140,000 clones, approximately 82% of them seen once, and the ten largest clones take roughly 1.4%. Whole-study results and caveats: Rarity held for most TCR sequences, but there were some public TCRs that occurred in many donors.

Germline lookup yields CDR1 MNHEY and CDR2 SMNVEV (reference sequence). V lost 10 bases and J lost 0, with 13 bases in between. This CDR3 region has 14 residues. V is TRBV27 and J is TRBJ2-1; D ambiguous. Input material: PBMCs. The origin of this receptor is a man aged 25 to 40 in good health and CMV-seropositive. The CDR3 loop reads CATSPLSSYNEQFF. The CDR3 region has the DNA TGTGCCACCTCCCCCCTAAGCTCCTACAATGAGCAGTTCTTC.